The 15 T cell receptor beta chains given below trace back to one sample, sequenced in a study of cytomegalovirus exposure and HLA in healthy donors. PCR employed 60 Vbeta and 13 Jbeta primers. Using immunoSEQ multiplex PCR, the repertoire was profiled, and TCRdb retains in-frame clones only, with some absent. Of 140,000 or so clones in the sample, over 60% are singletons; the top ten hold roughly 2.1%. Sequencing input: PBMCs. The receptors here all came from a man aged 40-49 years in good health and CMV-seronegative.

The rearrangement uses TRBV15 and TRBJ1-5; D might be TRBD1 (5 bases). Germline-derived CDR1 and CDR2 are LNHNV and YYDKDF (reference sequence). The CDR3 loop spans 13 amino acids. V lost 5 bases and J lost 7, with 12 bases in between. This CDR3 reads CATSDLRGQPQHF. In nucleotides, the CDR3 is TGTGCCACCAGCGACCTTAGGGGCCAGCCCCAGCATTTT.

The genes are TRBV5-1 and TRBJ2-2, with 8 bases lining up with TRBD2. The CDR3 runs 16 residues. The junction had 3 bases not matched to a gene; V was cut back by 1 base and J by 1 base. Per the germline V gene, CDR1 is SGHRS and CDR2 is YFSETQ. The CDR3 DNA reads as TGCGCCAGCAGCTTGACGGCGGGGGGGAACACCGGGGAGCTGTTTTTT. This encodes CASSLTAGGNTGELFF.

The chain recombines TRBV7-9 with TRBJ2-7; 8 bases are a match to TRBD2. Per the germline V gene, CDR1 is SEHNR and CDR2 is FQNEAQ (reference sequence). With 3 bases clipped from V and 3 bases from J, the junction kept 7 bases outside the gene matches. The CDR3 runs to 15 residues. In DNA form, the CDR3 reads TGTGCCAGCAGCTTCACAGCGGGGGCCCACTACGAGCAGTACTTC. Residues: CASSFTAGAHYEQYF. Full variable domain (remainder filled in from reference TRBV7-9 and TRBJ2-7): DTGVSQNPRHKITKRGQNVTFRCDPISEHNRLYWYRQTLGQGPEFLTYFQNEAQLEKSRLLSDRFSAERPKGSFSTLEIQRTEQGDSAMYLCASSFTAGAHYEQYFGPGTRLTVT.

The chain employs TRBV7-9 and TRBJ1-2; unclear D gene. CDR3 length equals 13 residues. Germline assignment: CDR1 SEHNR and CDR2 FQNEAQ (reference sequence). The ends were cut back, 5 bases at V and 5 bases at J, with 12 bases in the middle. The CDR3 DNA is TGTGCCAGCAGCGACGGACTGATATATGGCTACACCTTC. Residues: CASSDGLIYGYTF.

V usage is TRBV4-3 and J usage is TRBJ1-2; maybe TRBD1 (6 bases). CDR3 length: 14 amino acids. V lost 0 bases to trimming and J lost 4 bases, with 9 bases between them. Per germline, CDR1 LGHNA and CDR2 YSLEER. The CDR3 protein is CASSQDRGSYGYTF. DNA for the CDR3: TGCGCCAGCAGCCAAGACAGGGGCTCCTATGGCTACACCTTC.

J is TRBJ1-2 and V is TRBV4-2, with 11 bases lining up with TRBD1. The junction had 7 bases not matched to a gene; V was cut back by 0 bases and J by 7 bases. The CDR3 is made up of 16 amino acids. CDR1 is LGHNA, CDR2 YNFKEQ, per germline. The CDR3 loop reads CASSQDAGTGGSGYTF. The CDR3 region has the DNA TGTGCCAGCAGCCAAGATGCCGGGACAGGGGGGAGTGGCTACACCTTC.

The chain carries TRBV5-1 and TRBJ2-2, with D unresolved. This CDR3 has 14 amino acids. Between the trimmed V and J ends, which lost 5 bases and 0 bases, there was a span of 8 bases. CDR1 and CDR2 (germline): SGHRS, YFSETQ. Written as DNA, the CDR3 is TGCGCCAGCAGATACGCGCCGAACACCGGGGAGCTGTTTTTT. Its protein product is CASRYAPNTGELFF.

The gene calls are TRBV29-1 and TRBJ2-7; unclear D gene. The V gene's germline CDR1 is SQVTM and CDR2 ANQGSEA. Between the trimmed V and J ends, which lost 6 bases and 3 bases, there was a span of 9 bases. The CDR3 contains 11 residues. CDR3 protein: CSVARDYEQYF. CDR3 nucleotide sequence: TGCAGCGTCGCTAGAGACTACGAGCAGTACTTC.

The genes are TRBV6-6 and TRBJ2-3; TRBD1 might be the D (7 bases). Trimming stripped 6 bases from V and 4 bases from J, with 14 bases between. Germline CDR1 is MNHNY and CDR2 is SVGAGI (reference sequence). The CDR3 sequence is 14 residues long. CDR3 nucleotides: TGTGCCAGCAGGAGGGGGGACAGCGCAGATACGCAGTATTTT. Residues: CASRRGDSADTQYF.

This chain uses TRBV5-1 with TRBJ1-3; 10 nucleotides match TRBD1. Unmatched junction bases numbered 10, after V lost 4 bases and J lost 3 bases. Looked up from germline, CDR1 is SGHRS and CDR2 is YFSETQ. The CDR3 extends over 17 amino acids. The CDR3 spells CASSPGTGANYGNTIYF. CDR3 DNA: TGCGCCAGCAGCCCCGGGACAGGGGCCAACTATGGAAACACCATATATTTT.

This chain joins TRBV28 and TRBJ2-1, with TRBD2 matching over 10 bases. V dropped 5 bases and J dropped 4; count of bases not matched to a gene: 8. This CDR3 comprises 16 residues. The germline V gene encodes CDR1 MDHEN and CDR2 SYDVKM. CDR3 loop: CASSRGLARPYNEQFF. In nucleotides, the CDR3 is TGTGCCAGCAGTCGGGGACTAGCGAGACCGTACAATGAGCAGTTCTTC.

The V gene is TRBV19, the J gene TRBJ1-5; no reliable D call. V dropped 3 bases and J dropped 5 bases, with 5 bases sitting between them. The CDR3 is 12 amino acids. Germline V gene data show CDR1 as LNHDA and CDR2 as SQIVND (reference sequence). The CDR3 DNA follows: TGTGCCAGTAGTATGGCCTATCAGCCCCAGCATTTT. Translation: CASSMAYQPQHF. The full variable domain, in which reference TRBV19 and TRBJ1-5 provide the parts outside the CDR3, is DGGITQSPKYLFRKEGQNVTLSCEQNLNHDAMYWYRQDPGQGLRLIYYSQIVNDFQKGDIAEGYSVSREKKESFPLTVTSAQKNPTAFYLCASSMAYQPQHFGDGTRLSIL.

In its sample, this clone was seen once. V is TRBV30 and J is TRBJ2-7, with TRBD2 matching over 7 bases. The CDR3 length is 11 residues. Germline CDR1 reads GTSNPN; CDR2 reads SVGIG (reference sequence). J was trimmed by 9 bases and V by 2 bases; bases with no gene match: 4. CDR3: CAWSPGGPQYF. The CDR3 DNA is TGTGCCTGGAGTCCGGGGGGTCCGCAGTACTTC.

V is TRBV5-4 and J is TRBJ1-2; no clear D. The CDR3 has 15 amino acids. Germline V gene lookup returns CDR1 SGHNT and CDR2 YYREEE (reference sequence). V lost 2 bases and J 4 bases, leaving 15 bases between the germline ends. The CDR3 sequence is CASSFYVELSYGYTF. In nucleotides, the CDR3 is TGTGCCAGCAGCTTTTATGTCGAGCTGAGCTATGGCTACACCTTC.

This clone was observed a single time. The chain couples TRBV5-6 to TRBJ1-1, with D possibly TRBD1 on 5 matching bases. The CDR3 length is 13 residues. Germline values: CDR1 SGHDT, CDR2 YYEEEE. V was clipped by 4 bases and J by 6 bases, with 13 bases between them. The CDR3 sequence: CASSDPGYAEAFF. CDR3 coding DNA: TGTGCCAGCAGCGACCCAGGGTATGCTGAAGCTTTCTTT.